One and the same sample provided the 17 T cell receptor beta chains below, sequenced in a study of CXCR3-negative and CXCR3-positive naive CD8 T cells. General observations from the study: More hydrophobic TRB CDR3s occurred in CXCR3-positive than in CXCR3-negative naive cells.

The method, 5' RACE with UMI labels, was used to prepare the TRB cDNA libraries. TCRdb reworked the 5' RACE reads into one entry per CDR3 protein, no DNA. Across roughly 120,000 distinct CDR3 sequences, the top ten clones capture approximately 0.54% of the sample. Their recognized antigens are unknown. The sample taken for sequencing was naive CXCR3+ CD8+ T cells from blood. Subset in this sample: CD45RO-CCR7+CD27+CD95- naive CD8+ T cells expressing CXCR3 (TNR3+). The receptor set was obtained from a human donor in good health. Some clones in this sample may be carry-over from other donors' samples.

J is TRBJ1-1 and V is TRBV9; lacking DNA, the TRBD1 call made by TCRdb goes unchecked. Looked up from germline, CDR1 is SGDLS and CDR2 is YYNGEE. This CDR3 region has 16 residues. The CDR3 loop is CASSQNPDTLNTEAFF.

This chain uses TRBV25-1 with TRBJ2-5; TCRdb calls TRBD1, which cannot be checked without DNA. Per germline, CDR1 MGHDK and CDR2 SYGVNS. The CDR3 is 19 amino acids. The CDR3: CASSRSRRGGAPDKETQYF.

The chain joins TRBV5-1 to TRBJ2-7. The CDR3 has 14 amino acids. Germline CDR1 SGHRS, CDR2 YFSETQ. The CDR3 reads CASSFVGNPYEQYF.

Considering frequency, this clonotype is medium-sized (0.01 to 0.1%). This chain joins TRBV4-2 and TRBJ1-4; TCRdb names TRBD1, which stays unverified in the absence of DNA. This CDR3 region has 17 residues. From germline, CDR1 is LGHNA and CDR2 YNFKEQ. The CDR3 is CASSQGTGGETNEKLFF.

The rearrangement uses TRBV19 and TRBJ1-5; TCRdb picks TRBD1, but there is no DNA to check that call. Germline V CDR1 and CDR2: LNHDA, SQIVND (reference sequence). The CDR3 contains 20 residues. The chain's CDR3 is CASSSELPGTAQRHNQPQHF.

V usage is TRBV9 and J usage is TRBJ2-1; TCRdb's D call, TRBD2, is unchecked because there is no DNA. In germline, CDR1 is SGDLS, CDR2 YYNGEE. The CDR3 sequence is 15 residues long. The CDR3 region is CASSEPRTSLSEQFF.

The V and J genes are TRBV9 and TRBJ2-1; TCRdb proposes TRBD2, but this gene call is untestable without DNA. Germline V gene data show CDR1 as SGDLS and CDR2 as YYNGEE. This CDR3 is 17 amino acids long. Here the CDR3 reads CASSVVAGGPSYNEQFF.

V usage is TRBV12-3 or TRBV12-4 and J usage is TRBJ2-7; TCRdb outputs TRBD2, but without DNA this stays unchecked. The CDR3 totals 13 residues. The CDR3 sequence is CASSFREVGEQYF.

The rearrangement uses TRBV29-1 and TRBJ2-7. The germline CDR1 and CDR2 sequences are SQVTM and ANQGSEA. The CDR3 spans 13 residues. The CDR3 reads CSVEEGSSYEQYF.

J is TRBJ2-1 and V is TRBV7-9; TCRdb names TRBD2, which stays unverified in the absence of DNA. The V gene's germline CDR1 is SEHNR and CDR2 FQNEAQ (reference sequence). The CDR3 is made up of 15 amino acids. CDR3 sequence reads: CASRYLAGGNYEQFF.

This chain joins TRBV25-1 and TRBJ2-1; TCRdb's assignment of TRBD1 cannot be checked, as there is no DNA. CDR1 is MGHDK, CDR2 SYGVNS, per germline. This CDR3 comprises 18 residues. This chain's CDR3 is CASSESGGLGTGYNEQFF.

This chain's CDR3 is CASSLDFRELFF. The V and J genes are TRBV5-6 and TRBJ2-2. Germline CDR1 SGHDT, CDR2 YYEEEE. This CDR3 region has 12 residues.

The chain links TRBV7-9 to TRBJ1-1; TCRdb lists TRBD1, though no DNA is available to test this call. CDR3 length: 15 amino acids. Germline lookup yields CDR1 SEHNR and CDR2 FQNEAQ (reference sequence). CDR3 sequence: CASSSSTGMNTEAFF.

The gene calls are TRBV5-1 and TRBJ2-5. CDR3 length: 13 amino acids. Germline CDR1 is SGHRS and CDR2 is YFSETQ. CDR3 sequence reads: CASSFNSEETRYF.

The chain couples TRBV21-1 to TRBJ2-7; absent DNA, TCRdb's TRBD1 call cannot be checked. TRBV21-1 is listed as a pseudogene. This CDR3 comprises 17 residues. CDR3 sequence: CASSKANPADITYEQYF.

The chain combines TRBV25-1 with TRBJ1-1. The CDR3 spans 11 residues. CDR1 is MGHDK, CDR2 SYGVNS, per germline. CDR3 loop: CASSGGTEAFF.

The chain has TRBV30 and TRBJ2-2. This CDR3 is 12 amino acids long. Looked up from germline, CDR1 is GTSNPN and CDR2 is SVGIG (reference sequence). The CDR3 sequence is CAWDLNTGELFF.